This T cell receptor beta chain came from a study of Ad26.COV2.S vaccination and SARS-CoV-2 variants. In regard to this clone: Its target is not known.

The assay was immunoSEQ multiplex PCR, and TCRdb's table has in-frame clones only and misses some. The sample lists 300,000 to 400,000 clones, roughly 94% occurring once. V was clipped by 4 bases and J by 3 bases, with 21 bases between them. Germline loops: CDR1 MNHNS, CDR2 SASEGT. The CDR3 has 18 residues. Overall study findings and caveats: The placebo group had lower spike-specific TCR breadth than the vaccine recipients did. Marked by substantial breadth, spike-specific CD8+ and CD4+ T cell responses were reportedly seen after vaccination. Analytic work on TCR breadth and depth might have understated the full extent of total T cell responses.

The chain combines TRBV6-1 with TRBJ2-2; D is perhaps TRBD2 (5 bases). The sequences come from peripheral blood, collected after recovery from COVID-19. The sequence derives from a human donor who had recovered from COVID-19. The CDR3 protein is CASSVHPPRGLHTGELFF. The CDR3 DNA reads TGTGCCAGCAGTGTTCACCCCCCCAGAGGACTGCACACCGGGGAGCTGTTTTTT.